These 19 T cell receptor beta chains were all obtained from the same sample, sequenced in a study of blood T cell repertoires in COVID-19. TCRdb's copy holds only in-frame clones and misses some; the assay was immunoSEQ multiplex PCR. The sample yields under 45,000 clones, approximately 86% seen once. The material sequenced was peripheral blood. The source is a man aged 45-65 years with active COVID-19.

The CDR3 is CASSPTGGNQPQHF. The CDR3 DNA follows: TGTGCCAGCAGCCCAACAGGGGGCAATCAGCCCCAGCATTTT. V gene TRBV5-5 combines with J gene TRBJ1-5; TRBD1 aligns across 7 bases. The CDR3 extends over 14 amino acids. CDR1 and CDR2 from the germline V gene are SGHKS and YYEKEE (reference sequence). V lost 4 bases and J lost 2; bases outside the gene matches: 3. Full variable domain (rest looked up from reference TRBV5-5 and TRBJ1-5): DAGVTQSPTHLIKTRGQQVTLRCSPISGHKSVSWYQQVLGQGPQFIFQYYEKEERGRGNFPDRFSARQFPNYSSELNVNALLLGDSALYLCASSPTGGNQPQHFGDGTRLSIL.

The rearrangement links TRBV6-5 to TRBJ1-1, with 7 bases aligning to TRBD1. The V gene's germline CDR1 is MNHEY and CDR2 SVGAGI. V lost 0 bases to trimming and J lost 1 base; unmatched junction nucleotides: 2. The CDR3 sequence is 15 residues long. This chain's CDR3 is CASSYSHRGNTEAFF. The CDR3 region has the DNA TGTGCCAGCAGTTACTCCCACAGGGGGAACACTGAAGCTTTCTTT.

The chain couples TRBV5-1 to TRBJ2-1; weak D call: TRBD1 (5 bases). Trimming stripped 4 bases from V and 5 bases from J, with 10 bases between. Per germline, CDR1 SGHRS and CDR2 YFSETQ. The CDR3 sequence is 13 residues long. DNA of the CDR3: TGCGCCAGCAGCCCTGAGACAGACAATGAGCAGTTCTTC. Amino acid sequence: CASSPETDNEQFF.

The chain is built from TRBV4-3 and TRBJ2-7; TRBD2 aligns across 8 bases. Germline values: CDR1 LGHNA, CDR2 YSLEER. This CDR3 spans 16 amino acids. With 0 bases clipped from V and 2 bases from J, the junction kept 6 bases outside the gene matches. The CDR3 coding sequence is TGCGCCAGCAGCCAAGATTTAGGGACTAGAGCCTACGAGCAGTACTTC. Its protein product is CASSQDLGTRAYEQYF.

The chain employs TRBV5-1 and TRBJ2-7; a possible D gene is TRBD1 (6 bases). Germline V gene lookup returns CDR1 SGHRS and CDR2 YFSETQ. CDR3 length equals 14 residues. V lost 4 bases to trimming and J lost 2 bases, with 13 bases between them. The DNA for the CDR3 is TGCGCCAGCAGCAGGGGGACGGGAACCTACGAGCAGTACTTC. This gives the protein CASSRGTGTYEQYF.

This rearrangement joins TRBV4-1 to TRBJ2-1; D is unclear. Deletions cut 5 bases from V and 5 bases from J, with 16 bases between. CDR1 is MGHRA and CDR2 is YSYEKL in the germline V gene. This CDR3 contains 15 residues. Here the CDR3 DNA reads TGCGCCAGCAGCAATGTGATACCACTAAACAATGAGCAGTTCTTC. Its translation: CASSNVIPLNNEQFF.

The V call is TRBV5-1, the J call TRBJ1-2; D remains ambiguous. The germline V and J ends were trimmed by 0 bases and 4 bases, with 7 bases remaining between them. CDR3 length equals 13 residues. Germline CDR1 is SGHRS and CDR2 is YFSETQ. The CDR3 is CASSLEHLYGYTF. Written as DNA, the CDR3 is TGCGCCAGCAGCTTGGAACACCTCTATGGCTACACCTTC.

The chain recombines TRBV4-3 with TRBJ2-1; the match to TRBD2 covers 9 bases. Germline V lookup: CDR1 LGHNA, CDR2 YSLEER. The CDR3 extends over 16 amino acids. V was pared by 4 bases and J by 3 bases, with 7 bases of the junction left unmatched. CDR3 coding DNA: TGCGCCAGCAGCCCCACACTAGCGGGCTTCTACAATGAGCAGTTCTTC. This codes for CASSPTLAGFYNEQFF.

This clone was picked up one time. The V gene is TRBV5-5, the J gene TRBJ1-3; D possibly corresponds to TRBD1 (5 bases). CDR3 length: 14 amino acids. The germline V gene encodes CDR1 SGHKS and CDR2 YYEKEE (reference sequence). Deletions cut 0 bases from V and 3 bases from J, with 7 bases between. The CDR3 is CASSLGQSGNTIYF. The CDR3 DNA reads as TGTGCCAGCAGCTTGGGACAGAGTGGAAACACCATATATTTT.

The gene calls are TRBV18 and TRBJ2-1, with 8 bases identical to TRBD2. Trimming at V came to 0 bases and at J to 4 bases, leaving 2 bases not matched to a gene. Germline V CDR1 and CDR2: KGHSH, LQKENI. There are 15 residues in the CDR3. The CDR3, as DNA: TGTGCCAGCTCACCACCGGGCGGGAGGTACAATGAGCAGTTCTTC. This codes for CASSPPGGRYNEQFF.

The gene calls are TRBV27 and TRBJ1-2; D might be TRBD1 (6 bases). CDR3 length: 16 amino acids. Germline V gives CDR1 MNHEY, CDR2 SMNVEV (reference sequence). V lost 7 bases and J 4 bases, leaving 22 bases between the germline ends. The DNA of the CDR3 is TGTGCCAGCACCTTAAGAATGCCGGACAGCCCCTATGGCTACACCTTC. It yields the protein CASTLRMPDSPYGYTF.

This rearrangement joins TRBV4-3 to TRBJ2-3; no clear D gene. Per germline, CDR1 LGHNA and CDR2 YSLEER. This CDR3 is 15 amino acids long. V was cut by 1 base and J by 0 bases, with 8 bases left in between. CDR3 sequence reads: CASSQAYSSTDTQYF. CDR3 bases: TGCGCCAGCAGCCAAGCCTACAGCAGCACAGATACGCAGTATTTT.

This chain joins TRBV12-3 or TRBV12-4 and TRBJ2-7; a weak D match, TRBD1 (6 bases). CDR3 length equals 13 residues. Trimming left V 5 bases short and J 7 bases short, with 15 bases between. As DNA, the CDR3 is TGTGCCAGCAGTCTCTCACAGGGAGTGGAGCAGTACTTC. Protein sequence: CASSLSQGVEQYF.

The rearrangement uses TRBV7-2 and TRBJ2-1; no clear D. CDR3 size: 12 residues. Germline CDR1 reads SGHTA; CDR2 reads FQGNSA. With 5 bases removed from V and 6 bases from J, the gap between germline ends came to 8 bases. The CDR3: CASSPSGNEQFF. DNA for the CDR3: TGTGCCAGCAGCCCCTCAGGCAATGAGCAGTTCTTC.

The chain joins TRBV14 to TRBJ2-7; unclear D gene. The CDR3 is 13 residues long. Germline V gives CDR1 SGHDN, CDR2 FVKESK. V was trimmed by 4 bases and J by 3 bases, leaving 10 bases between them. CDR3 DNA: TGTGCCAGCAGCCGCCGTACTTACTACGAGCAGTACTTC. This encodes CASSRRTYYEQYF.

CDR3 in DNA: TGCGCCAGCAGCCTTCAAACGAACACCGGGGAGCTGTTTTTT. Its protein is CASSLQTNTGELFF. The chain carries TRBV4-3 and TRBJ2-2; D not resolved. Germline assignment: CDR1 LGHNA and CDR2 YSLEER. Trimming took 4 bases from V and 0 from J, leaving 6 bases between them. The CDR3 is 14 residues long.

The chain joins TRBV2 to TRBJ1-3, with a possible D match to TRBD1 (6 bases). Germline V gene lookup returns CDR1 SNHLY and CDR2 FYNNEI. This CDR3 contains 15 residues. Trimming removed 5 bases from V and 2 bases from J, with 13 bases in between. CDR3 bases: TGTGCCAGCAGTAACAGGGTTCTTGCTGGAAACACCATATATTTT. Protein sequence: CASSNRVLAGNTIYF.

The chain is built from TRBV11-1 and TRBJ1-3; the match to TRBD1 covers 7 bases. The ends lost 6 bases at V and 5 bases at J; junction bases unmatched: 10. CDR3 length: 15 residues. CDR1 and CDR2 from the germline V gene are SGHAT and FQDESV (reference sequence). The CDR3 DNA reads TGTGCCAGCAGTTTCGGGACAGTACGAAGAAACACCATATATTTT. Its translation: CASSFGTVRRNTIYF.

This chain links TRBV19 with TRBJ2-5; D unresolved. Germline V gene data show CDR1 as LNHDA and CDR2 as SQIVND (reference sequence). This CDR3 is built from 13 residues. The V gene lost 5 bases and the J gene lost 1 base, with 8 bases spanning the gap. In DNA, the CDR3 is TGTGCCAGTAGTTCACTCATCCAAGAGACCCAGTACTTC. Its protein is CASSSLIQETQYF.